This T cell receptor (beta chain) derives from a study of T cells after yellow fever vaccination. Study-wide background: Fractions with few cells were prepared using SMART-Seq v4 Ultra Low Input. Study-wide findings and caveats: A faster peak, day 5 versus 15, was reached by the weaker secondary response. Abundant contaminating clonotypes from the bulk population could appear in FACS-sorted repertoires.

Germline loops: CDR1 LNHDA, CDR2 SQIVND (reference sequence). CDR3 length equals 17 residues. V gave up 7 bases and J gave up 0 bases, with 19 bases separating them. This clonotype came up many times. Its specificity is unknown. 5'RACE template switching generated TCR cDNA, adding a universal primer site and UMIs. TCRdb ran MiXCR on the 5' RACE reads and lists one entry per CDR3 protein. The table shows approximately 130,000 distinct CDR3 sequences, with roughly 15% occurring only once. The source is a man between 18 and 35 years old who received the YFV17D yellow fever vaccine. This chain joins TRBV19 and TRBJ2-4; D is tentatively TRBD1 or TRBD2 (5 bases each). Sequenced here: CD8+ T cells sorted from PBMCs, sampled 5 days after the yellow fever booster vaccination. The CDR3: CASMRGVQDLAKNIQYF. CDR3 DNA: TGTGCCAGTATGAGAGGGGTCCAGGATCTAGCCAAAAACATTCAGTACTTC.